Following are 23 T cell receptor beta chains from one sample sequenced in a study of CD4+ T cells in melanoma. The protocol was immunoSEQ multiplex PCR, while the TCRdb copy is restricted to in-frame clones and leaves out a portion. The top ten hold roughly 22% of the sample, which has roughly 5,100 clones, 55% to 80% seen once. Sequenced material: cells from a culture (not recorded whether cultured in vitro). The source of these receptors is a human donor with melanoma.

The J gene is TRBJ2-1, the V gene TRBV24-1; no clear D gene. The V end lost 9 bases, the J end lost 3 bases, and 8 bases lay between the germline ends. The V gene's germline CDR1 is KGHDR and CDR2 SFDVKD. The CDR3 runs to 12 residues. The CDR3 coding sequence is TGTGCCACCGCTTCTTACTACAATGAGCAGTTCTTC. Its translation: CATASYYNEQFF.

V gene TRBV7-6 combines with J gene TRBJ2-3; 10 nucleotides match TRBD2. CDR3 length: 15 amino acids. The V and J ends lost 1 base and 4 bases, in that order; junction bases with no gene match: 2. CDR1 SGHVS and CDR2 FNYEAQ come from the germline V gene. CDR3 sequence: CASSLERGGPDTQYF. Here the CDR3 DNA reads TGTGCCAGCAGCTTAGAGCGGGGGGGCCCAGATACGCAGTATTTT.

V gene TRBV19 combines with J gene TRBJ1-5, with D unresolved. Trimming took 3 bases from V and 3 from J, leaving 15 bases between them. Germline V gives CDR1 LNHDA, CDR2 SQIVND (reference sequence). There are 16 residues in the CDR3. The CDR3 DNA is TGTGCCAGTAGTATTATAAGTGGGATTTCCAATCAGCCCCAGCATTTT. Translated: CASSIISGISNQPQHF.

About this clone itself: The DNA is omitted, as the CDR3 cannot be located on it reliably, and the CDR3 follows TCRdb's listing. This sequence joins TRBV9 and TRBJ1-2; TRBD1 reflects the table's D call only, with no check against the DNA. Germline V CDR1 and CDR2: SGDLS, YYNGEE. With termini counted, the CDR3 has 12 amino acids. The chain's CDR3 is CASSVGEGAGIF.

The V gene is TRBV6-5, the J gene TRBJ1-4; D gene unclear. The CDR3 is 14 residues long. CDR1 MNHEY and CDR2 SVGAGI come from the germline V gene. Trimming stripped 6 bases from V and 8 bases from J, with 16 bases between. This chain's CDR3 is CASRAGLEREKLFF. The CDR3 DNA follows: TGTGCCAGCAGAGCGGGCCTAGAGCGGGAAAAACTGTTTTTT.

This clone has only one observation. This chain connects TRBV3-1 (or the pseudogene TRBV3-2) to TRBJ1-1; D is ambiguous. This CDR3 comprises 15 residues. Germline V gene sequence: CDR1 LGHDT, CDR2 YNNKEL (reference sequence). Trimming removed 3 bases from V and 3 bases from J, with 14 bases in between. The CDR3 spells CASSHKRVAYTEAFF. CDR3 coding DNA: TGTGCCAGCAGCCATAAAAGGGTTGCGTACACTGAAGCTTTCTTT.

The chain carries TRBV6-1 and TRBJ2-3; maybe TRBD2 (5 bases). The CDR3 runs to 13 residues. Germline CDR1 MNHNS, CDR2 SASEGT. V lost 2 bases to trimming and J lost 6 bases, with 9 bases between them. For the CDR3, the DNA is TGTGCCAGCAGTGAAAACCCGGGGGATACGCAGTATTTT. It translates to CASSENPGDTQYF.

V gene TRBV7-9 combines with J gene TRBJ1-2; TRBD1 is a possible D gene (6 bases). The germline CDR1 and CDR2 sequences are SEHNR and FQNEAQ (reference sequence). CDR3 length: 13 residues. Trimming removed 6 bases from V and 1 base from J, with 9 bases in between. CDR3 coding DNA: TGTGCCAGCAGGAAGGACAGTAACTATGGCTACACCTTC. This encodes CASRKDSNYGYTF.

This clone showed up just a few times. The chain employs TRBV7-9 and TRBJ1-4; 11 bases are a match to TRBD1. Germline loops: CDR1 SEHNR, CDR2 FQNEAQ (reference sequence). V gave up 4 bases and J gave up 0 bases; unmatched junction bases: 7. The CDR3 is 18 amino acids. CDR3 bases: TGTGCCAGCAGCTCACCCGGGACAGGGGGTTCAACTAATGAAAAACTGTTTTTT. Its translation is CASSSPGTGGSTNEKLFF. The entire variable domain, with the rest obtained from reference TRBV7-9 and TRBJ1-4, is as follows: DTGVSQNPRHKITKRGQNVTFRCDPISEHNRLYWYRQTLGQGPEFLTYFQNEAQLEKSRLLSDRFSAERPKGSFSTLEIQRTEQGDSAMYLCASSSPGTGGSTNEKLFFGSGTQLSVL.

The rearrangement uses TRBV28 and TRBJ1-4; 8 nucleotides agree with TRBD1. The J segment lost 5 bases and the V segment lost 6 bases, leaving 11 bases of the junction unmatched. The CDR3 totals 16 residues. Germline V gives CDR1 MDHEN, CDR2 SYDVKM. CDR3: CASSNDRGKSNEKLFF. CDR3 coding DNA: TGTGCCAGCAGCAATGACAGGGGAAAGTCGAATGAAAAACTGTTTTTT.

V and J are TRBV6-2 or TRBV6-3 and TRBJ2-2; 11 bases are a match to TRBD1. This CDR3 is built from 18 residues. CDR1 and CDR2 from the germline V gene are MNHEY and SVGEGT. V was pared by 2 bases and J by 5 bases, with 10 bases of the junction left unmatched. The CDR3 is CASSYRPLDRGRTGELFF. CDR3 bases: TGTGCCAGCAGTTACCGACCCTTGGACAGGGGGCGAACCGGGGAGCTGTTTTTT.

Note on this clone: Distinct nucleotide sequences in the sample also encode this CDR3. The CDR3 nucleotides read TGTGCCAGCAGCTTAGAGACCGGGGAGCTGTTTTTT. Encoded protein: CASSLETGELFF. The V call is TRBV7-2, the J call TRBJ2-2; D uncertain. The CDR3 covers 12 residues. V was pared by 1 base and J by 5 bases, with 2 bases between. CDR1 and CDR2 from the germline V gene are SGHTA and FQGNSA.

By share, this clone ranks as medium-sized. The rearrangement links TRBV7-9 to TRBJ1-1; 7 positions agree with TRBD1. The germline gives CDR1 SEHNR, CDR2 FQNEAQ (reference sequence). The CDR3 runs to 14 residues. The V segment lost 5 bases and the J segment 3 bases; nucleotides outside the gene matches: 6. The CDR3 nucleotides read TGTGCCAGCAGCATATCAGGGGGTTACACTGAAGCTTTCTTT. Residues: CASSISGGYTEAFF.

DNA of the CDR3: TGTGCCAGCAGTGACACTAGCTTTCGGAACGTCGACTATGGCTACACCTTC. Its protein product is CASSDTSFRNVDYGYTF. The rearrangement uses TRBV12-1 and TRBJ1-2. TRBV12-1 is labeled a pseudogene. The CDR3 is made up of 17 amino acids.

J is TRBJ2-7 and V is TRBV6-5; 11 positions match TRBD2. V shed 0 bases and J 2 bases; nucleotides not matched to a gene: 3. From germline, CDR1 is MNHEY and CDR2 SVGAGI. The CDR3 runs to 16 residues. CDR3 coding DNA: TGTGCCAGCAGTTACTCCGGGACTAGCGGTACCTACGAGCAGTACTTC. Translated, it gives CASSYSGTSGTYEQYF.

V gene TRBV7-9 combines with J gene TRBJ2-2; D is tentatively TRBD1 or TRBD2 (5 bases each). The germline V gene has CDR1 SEHNR and CDR2 FQNEAQ (reference sequence). The V and J ends lost 5 bases and 5 bases respectively, with 12 bases between them. This CDR3 has 14 residues. The CDR3 loop reads CASSPPWGTGELFF. The CDR3 coding sequence is TGTGCCAGCAGCCCCCCGTGGGGGACCGGGGAGCTGTTTTTT.

This clone showed up just a few times. The rearrangement links TRBV4-2 to TRBJ2-7; D remains unclear. The CDR3 spans 14 residues. The V gene lost 2 bases and the J gene lost 2 bases, with 10 bases spanning the gap. Germline V gene sequence: CDR1 LGHNA, CDR2 YNFKEQ. CDR3 loop: CASSQRVEAYEQYF. The CDR3 DNA reads TGTGCCAGCAGCCAAAGGGTAGAGGCCTACGAGCAGTACTTC.

This clone is categorized as medium-sized. This chain links TRBV7-9 with TRBJ2-7; D uncertain. This CDR3 is 12 amino acids long. Germline assignment: CDR1 SEHNR and CDR2 FQNEAQ (reference sequence). The V and J ends lost 6 bases and 6 bases respectively, with 12 bases between them. The CDR3 sequence: CASSPTMREQYF. The CDR3 coding sequence is TGTGCCAGCAGTCCTACCATGCGCGAGCAGTACTTC.

CDR3 region: CASSLATVGDTQYF. DNA for the CDR3: TGTGCCAGCAGCTTAGCAACGGTAGGAGATACGCAGTATTTT. This chain joins TRBV7-2 and TRBJ2-3; D call uncertain. The germline V gene has CDR1 SGHTA and CDR2 FQGNSA. V was cut by 0 bases and J by 5 bases, with 9 bases left in between. The CDR3 spans 14 residues. Filled out from reference TRBV7-2 and TRBJ2-3, the complete variable domain reads GAGVSQSPSNKVTEKGKDVELRCDPISGHTALYWYRQSLGQGLEFLIYFQGNSAPDKSGLPSDRFSAERTGGSVSTLTIQRTQQEDSAVYLCASSLATVGDTQYFGPGTRLTVL.

This clone is classed as medium-sized. This chain joins TRBV4-1 and TRBJ2-1; tentatively, D is TRBD1 (6 bases). V was pared by 2 bases and J by 8 bases, with 10 bases between. The CDR3 consists of 13 residues. Germline CDR1 and CDR2: MGHRA and YSYEKL. The CDR3 DNA sequence: TGCGCCAGCAGCCAAACAGGGATCGATGAGCAGTTCTTC. This translates into CASSQTGIDEQFF.

The chain employs TRBV9 and TRBJ2-1, with 8 positions matching TRBD2. V dropped 0 bases and J dropped 1; count of bases not matched to a gene: 6. The CDR3 consists of 17 residues. Germline values: CDR1 SGDLS, CDR2 YYNGEE. Here the CDR3 DNA reads TGTGCCAGCAGCGTAGTCGGGGGGGCAGAGTCCTACAATGAGCAGTTCTTC. Encoded protein: CASSVVGGAESYNEQFF.

This clone has just a few counts. This rearrangement joins TRBV3-1 (or the pseudogene TRBV3-2) to TRBJ2-5; D may be TRBD1 (7 bases). This CDR3 is built from 17 residues. Germline V gene data show CDR1 as LGHDT and CDR2 as YNNKEL (reference sequence). The V end lost 5 bases, the J end lost 5 bases, and 24 bases lay between the germline ends. The CDR3 protein is CASSNKGAGEVLETQYF. CDR3 nucleotides: TGTGCCAGCAGCAATAAGGGGGCAGGGGAGGTATTGGAGACCCAGTACTTC.

This sequence joins TRBV7-2 and TRBJ2-3; a weak D match, TRBD1 (5 bases). V was shortened by 4 bases and J by 4 bases, with 18 bases between the two germline ends. Germline CDR1 SGHTA, CDR2 FQGNSA. The CDR3 covers 16 residues. The CDR3 DNA reads TGTGCCAGCAGCTCCTGGGGCCGATCCGGCTCAGATACGCAGTATTTT. It encodes CASSSWGRSGSDTQYF. Using reference TRBV7-2 and TRBJ2-3 for the parts outside the CDR3, the full variable domain is GAGVSQSPSNKVTEKGKDVELRCDPISGHTALYWYRQSLGQGLEFLIYFQGNSAPDKSGLPSDRFSAERTGGSVSTLTIQRTQQEDSAVYLCASSSWGRSGSDTQYFGPGTRLTVL.